One sample yielded the 13 T cell receptor beta chains listed below, sequenced in a study of tumour-infiltrating T cells in Burkitt lymphoma. Only in-frame clones appear in the TCRdb table, and some are missing; sequencing was by immunoSEQ multiplex PCR. The data show around 1,600 clones, around 19% seen once. The specimen was tumor tissue. The origin of the receptors is a human donor with diffuse large B-cell lymphoma.

The chain's CDR3 is CASSEYVGGNSPLHF. The CDR3 DNA reads as TGTGCCAGCAGTGAATATGTGGGTGGTAATTCACCCCTCCACTTT. This chain uses TRBV25-1 with TRBJ1-6; D gene ambiguous. Germline V gene data show CDR1 as MGHDK and CDR2 as SYGVNS. V lost 0 bases and J lost 6, with 9 bases in between. The CDR3 extends over 15 amino acids.

V gene TRBV28 combines with J gene TRBJ1-4; a possible D gene is TRBD1 (5 bases). Trimming took off 4 bases at V and 8 bases at J, with 14 bases between the two ends. In germline, CDR1 is MDHEN, CDR2 SYDVKM. The CDR3 is 14 residues long. The CDR3 protein is CASSSRDPIEKLFF. The CDR3 bases are TGTGCCAGCAGTTCCCGGGACCCTATAGAAAAACTGTTTTTT. The variable domain in full, completed from reference TRBV28 and TRBJ1-4, reads DVKVTQSSRYLVKRTGEKVFLECVQDMDHENMFWYRQDPGLGLRLIYFSYDVKMKEKGDIPEGYSVSREKKERFSLILESASTNQTSMYLCASSSRDPIEKLFFGSGTQLSVL.

V and J are TRBV20-1 and TRBJ1-1, with D possibly matching TRBD1 (5 bases). Trimming removed 3 bases from V and 8 bases from J, with 10 bases in between. From germline, CDR1 is DFQATT and CDR2 SNEGSKA (reference sequence). There are 11 residues in the CDR3. CDR3 DNA: TGCAGTGCTAGGGGGGGGATCGAAGCTTTCTTT. Translation: CSARGGIEAFF.

The chain is built from TRBV4-1 and TRBJ1-6; 9 bases are shared with TRBD1. V was clipped by 4 bases and J by 8 bases; unmatched bases: 6. CDR3 size: 15 residues. In germline, CDR1 is MGHRA, CDR2 YSYEKL. CDR3 sequence reads: CASSRVQGADSPLHF. In nucleotides, the CDR3 is TGCGCCAGCAGCCGCGTACAGGGGGCTGATTCACCCCTCCACTTT.

This clone showed up just a few times. The chain couples TRBV9 to TRBJ2-4; D perhaps matches TRBD1 (7 bases). CDR1 and CDR2 from the germline V gene are SGDLS and YYNGEE. Trimming took 3 bases from V and 2 from J, leaving 15 bases between them. The CDR3 runs to 16 residues. The CDR3 DNA reads TGTGCCAGCAGCGGCCGACAGGGCGGGACCAAAAACATTCAGTACTTC. Protein product: CASSGRQGGTKNIQYF.

This sequence joins TRBV9 and TRBJ2-1, with 8 bases that match TRBD2. Germline lookup yields CDR1 SGDLS and CDR2 YYNGEE. V shed 4 bases, J shed 9 bases, and the junction held 9 bases outside the gene matches. The CDR3 spans 14 residues. The CDR3 protein is CASSSPGGEREQFF. Here the CDR3 DNA reads TGTGCCAGCAGCTCCCCGGGGGGGGAGCGTGAGCAGTTCTTC.

This clone was observed a few times. The chain recombines TRBV4-1 with TRBJ1-1, with 9 bases identical to TRBD1. Trimming at V came to 1 base and at J to 7 bases, leaving 7 bases not matched to a gene. Germline lookup yields CDR1 MGHRA and CDR2 YSYEKL. The CDR3 totals 15 residues. CDR3 bases: TGCGCCAGCAGCCAAGCCGGACAGGGGCAAGGTGAAGCTTTCTTT. Translation gives CASSQAGQGQGEAFF.

V is TRBV5-1 and J is TRBJ2-1; TRBD2 is a possible D gene (5 bases). The CDR3 extends over 13 amino acids. V was pared by 4 bases and J by 8 bases, with 13 bases between. Germline CDR1 and CDR2: SGHRS and YFSETQ. In DNA form, the CDR3 reads TGCGCCAGCAGCCCACGGGATGTCGATGAGCAGTTCTTC. Residues: CASSPRDVDEQFF.

V usage is TRBV13 and J usage is TRBJ1-6, with D uncertain. V was clipped by 1 base and J by 4 bases, with 8 bases between them. CDR1 is PRHDT, CDR2 FYEKMQ, per germline (reference sequence). The CDR3 loop spans 15 amino acids. CDR3 in amino acids: CASSLEAGYNSPLHF. For the CDR3, the DNA is TGTGCCAGCAGCTTAGAAGCCGGGTATAATTCACCCCTCCACTTT.

The sample holds a few counts of this clone. The V and J genes are TRBV18 and TRBJ1-2; D is perhaps TRBD1 (6 bases). CDR1 and CDR2 from the germline V gene are KGHSH and LQKENI. Trimming cost V 4 bases and J 11 bases, with 14 bases left between them. The CDR3 totals 12 residues. CDR3 in amino acids: CASSREEGGYTF. The DNA of the CDR3 is TGTGCCAGCTCACGCGAGGAGGGGGGTTACACCTTC. Full variable domain (outside the CDR3, taken from reference TRBV18 and TRBJ1-2): NAGVMQNPRHLVRRRGQEARLRCSPMKGHSHVYWYRQLPEEGLKFMVYLQKENIIDESGMPKERFSAEFPKEGPSILRIQQVVRGDSAAYFCASSREEGGYTFGSGTRLTVV.

The chain is built from TRBV11-2 and TRBJ1-2; 12 nucleotides line up with TRBD1. From germline, CDR1 is SGHAT and CDR2 FQNNGV. The CDR3 sequence is 17 residues long. V lost 5 bases, J lost 4 bases, and 11 bases stayed unmatched. Written as DNA, the CDR3 is TGTGCCAGCAGCGGAAAAGCCGGGACAGGGGGCCTCTATGGCTACACCTTC. Amino acid sequence: CASSGKAGTGGLYGYTF.

This clone was observed a handful of times. The chain joins TRBV29-1 to TRBJ1-2, with D perhaps matching TRBD1 (5 bases). The CDR3 is 12 amino acids. Deletions cut 6 bases from V and 4 bases from J, with 12 bases between. The germline V gene encodes CDR1 SQVTM and CDR2 ANQGSEA. The CDR3, as DNA: TGCAGCGTGGAGGGACTCAGCTATGGCTACACCTTC. The encoded protein is CSVEGLSYGYTF.

The rearrangement joins TRBV6-5 to TRBJ1-4; no clear D. Trimming cost V 6 bases and J 0 bases, with 8 bases left between them. The CDR3 contains 14 residues. Germline CDR1 MNHEY, CDR2 SVGAGI. In DNA form, the CDR3 reads TGTGCCAGCAGATCCCTCGCAACTAATGAAAAACTGTTTTTT. It yields the protein CASRSLATNEKLFF.